These T cell receptor beta chains were read from a single sample in a study of shared clonotypes between healthy human individuals. TCRdb's table, derived via immunoSEQ multiplex PCR, lists solely in-frame clones and lacks some. The data contain approximately 2,200,000 clones, about 93% of them singletons. Sequenced sample: naive CD8+ T cells from PBMCs. These receptors originate from a man younger than 35 in good health. Some clones in this sample may be carry-over from other donors' samples. Both conserved end residues are part of each CDR3.

J gene: TRBJ2-7
CDR3 length: 14
V gene: TRBV4-2
CDR3 protein: CASSLVQGRDEQYF

J gene: TRBJ2-3
CDR3 length: 16
V gene: TRBV27
CDR3 protein: CASSYVGALGTDTQYF

J gene: TRBJ2-7
CDR3 length: 13
V gene: TRBV5-1
CDR3 protein: CASSPTLTYEQYF

J gene: TRBJ1-1
CDR3 length: 13
V gene: TRBV4-3
CDR3 protein: CASSQVSNTEAFF

J gene: TRBJ1-2
CDR3 length: 15
V gene: TRBV28
CDR3 protein: CASRTTGDRIYGYTF

J gene: TRBJ1-1
CDR3 length: 16
V gene: TRBV5-4
CDR3 protein: CASSLDWQGTNTEAFF

J gene: TRBJ2-2
CDR3 length: 14
V gene: TRBV5-4
CDR3 protein: CASSFTGGIGELFF

J gene: TRBJ2-3
CDR3 length: 21
V gene: TRBV9
CDR3 protein: CASSYSPTGGPRWESTDTQYF

J gene: TRBJ2-3
CDR3 length: 15
V gene: TRBV7-3
CDR3 protein: CASSSTSGRTDTQYF

J gene: TRBJ1-2
CDR3 length: 15
V gene: TRBV5-1
CDR3 protein: CASSLERVPDYGYTF

J gene: TRBJ2-5
CDR3 length: 19
V gene: TRBV12-5
CDR3 protein: CASGLGDPRGGSPMETQYF

J gene: TRBJ2-1
CDR3 length: 15
V gene: TRBV10-3
CDR3 protein: CAISAAGVLGGEQFF

J gene: TRBJ2-7
CDR3 length: 14
V gene: TRBV5-4
CDR3 protein: CASSSLAGGTEQYF

J gene: TRBJ2-7
CDR3 length: 13
V gene: TRBV6-5
CDR3 protein: CASSDTPRTEQYF

J gene: TRBJ1-2
CDR3 length: 13
V gene: TRBV6-5
CDR3 protein: CASSPTGSYGYTF

J gene: TRBJ2-1
CDR3 length: 14
V gene: TRBV28
CDR3 protein: CASKYSGEEAEQFF

J gene: TRBJ2-1
CDR3 length: 12
V gene: TRBV9
CDR3 protein: CATQGSYNEQFF

J gene: TRBJ2-7
CDR3 length: 15
V gene: TRBV6-6
CDR3 protein: CASSFSGDVIYEQYF

J gene: TRBJ1-1
CDR3 length: 14
V gene: TRBV27
CDR3 protein: CASRAGTTPQGAFF

J gene: TRBJ2-7
CDR3 length: 14
V gene: TRBV28
CDR3 protein: CASSLFSISYEQYF

J gene: TRBJ2-7
CDR3 length: 17
V gene: TRBV27
CDR3 protein: CASSLRGQGKISYEQYF

J gene: TRBJ2-3
CDR3 length: 14
V gene: TRBV7-3
CDR3 protein: CASSLGQGIDTQYF

J gene: TRBJ2-7
CDR3 length: 14
V gene: TRBV11-2
CDR3 protein: CASSLDSVSYEQYF

J gene: TRBJ2-7
CDR3 length: 17
V gene: TRBV9
CDR3 protein: CASSVGDGRAPHYEQYF

J gene: TRBJ2-7
CDR3 length: 14
V gene: TRBV28
CDR3 protein: CASSFRDNSYEQYF

J gene: TRBJ2-1
CDR3 length: 12
V gene: TRBV27
CDR3 protein: CASSLKGYEQFF

J gene: TRBJ2-5
CDR3 length: 13
V gene: TRBV7-9
CDR3 protein: CASSPGLEETQYF

J gene: TRBJ2-3
CDR3 length: 16
V gene: TRBV7-3
CDR3 protein: CASSYPTSGYTDTQYF

J gene: TRBJ1-4
CDR3 length: 19
V gene: TRBV18
CDR3 protein: CASSRLPGTLDSTNEKLFF

J gene: TRBJ2-1
CDR3 length: 15
V gene: TRBV7-8
CDR3 protein: CASSLLSGRFDEQFF

J gene: TRBJ1-5
CDR3 length: 12
V gene: TRBV5-6
CDR3 protein: CASSSGGQPQHF

J gene: TRBJ2-1
CDR3 length: 15
V gene: TRBV7-3
CDR3 protein: CASSRQGSPYNEQFF

J gene: TRBJ2-1
CDR3 length: 12
V gene: TRBV4-1
CDR3 protein: CASSLRGDEQFF

J gene: TRBJ1-2
CDR3 length: 15
V gene: TRBV6-5
CDR3 protein: CASSYSGQGNYGYTF

J gene: TRBJ1-4
CDR3 length: 17
V gene: TRBV4-3
CDR3 protein: CASSQGLGLTTNEKLFF

J gene: TRBJ1-3
CDR3 length: 14
V gene: TRBV7-9
CDR3 protein: CASSSYRAGNTIYF

J gene: TRBJ2-5
CDR3 length: 16
V gene: TRBV6-5
CDR3 protein: CASSYNRGRYSETQYF

J gene: TRBJ2-3
CDR3 length: 15
V gene: TRBV14
CDR3 protein: CASSQDYPSTDTQYF

J gene: TRBJ2-1
CDR3 length: 15
V gene: TRBV7-3
CDR3 protein: CASSLTGRAANEQFF